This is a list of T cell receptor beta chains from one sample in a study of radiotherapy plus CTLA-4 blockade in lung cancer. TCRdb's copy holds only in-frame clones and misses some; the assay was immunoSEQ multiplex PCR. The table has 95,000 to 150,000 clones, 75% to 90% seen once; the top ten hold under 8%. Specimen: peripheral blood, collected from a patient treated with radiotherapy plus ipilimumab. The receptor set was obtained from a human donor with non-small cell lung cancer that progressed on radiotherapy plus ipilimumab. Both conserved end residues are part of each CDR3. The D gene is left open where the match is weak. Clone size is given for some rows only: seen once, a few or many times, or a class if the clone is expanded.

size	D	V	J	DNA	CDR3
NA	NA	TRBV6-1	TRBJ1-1	TGTGCCAGCAGTGTTCTCGGGGGCCAGAGGGAAGCTTTCTTT	CASSVLGGQREAFF
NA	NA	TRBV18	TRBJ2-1	TGTGCCAGCTCACCCCTTGCATTTAGCGCGTATGAGCAGTTCTTC	CASSPLAFSAYEQFF
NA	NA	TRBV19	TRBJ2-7	TGTGCCAGTAGTCCCCCCCGGGGGAGCTCCTACGAGCAGTACTTC	CASSPPRGSSYEQYF
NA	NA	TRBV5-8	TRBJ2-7	TGTGCCAGCAGCTCTGGCAGGGTACAGGGCTACGAGCAGTACTTC	CASSSGRVQGYEQYF
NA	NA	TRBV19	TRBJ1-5	TGTGCCAGTACCCCCAGGCGGGTTGATCGGAGCAATCAGCCCCAGCATTTT	CASTPRRVDRSNQPQHF
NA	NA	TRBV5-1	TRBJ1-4	TGCGCCAGCAGCTCCGGGACACCGTCTGAAAAACTGTTTTTT	CASSSGTPSEKLFF
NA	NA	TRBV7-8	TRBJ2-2	TGTGCCAGCAGACCGTCCGGACAGCGCGTCAACACCGGGGAGCTGTTTTTT	CASRPSGQRVNTGELFF
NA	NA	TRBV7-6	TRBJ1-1	TGTGCCAGCAGCTCCCGGGGCACTGAAGCTTTCTTT	CASSSRGTEAFF
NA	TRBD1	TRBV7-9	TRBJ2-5	TGTGCCAGCAGCTTAACACAGGGGGAGACCCAGTACTTC	CASSLTQGETQYF
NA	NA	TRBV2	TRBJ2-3	TGTGCCAGCAGGCGCTTTGTTGGAAATACGCAGTATTTT	CASRRFVGNTQYF
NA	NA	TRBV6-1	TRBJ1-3	TGTGCCAGCAGTGAAGTCGGAGCCGGCTCTGGAAACACCATATATTTT	CASSEVGAGSGNTIYF
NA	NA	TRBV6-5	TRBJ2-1	TGTGCCAGCACCTCCGGGACTGCATACAATGAGCAGTTCTTC	CASTSGTAYNEQFF
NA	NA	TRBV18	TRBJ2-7	TGTGCCAGCTCGCCCACTAGGTCGATCGCCTACGAGCAGTACTTC	CASSPTRSIAYEQYF
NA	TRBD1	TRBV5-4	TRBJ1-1	TGTGCCAGCAGCCCTCCGGGACAGGGTGGCACTGAAGCTTTCTTT	CASSPPGQGGTEAFF
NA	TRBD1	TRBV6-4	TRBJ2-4	TGTGCCAGCAGTGAACAGGGGGGAAACATTCAGTACTTC	CASSEQGGNIQYF
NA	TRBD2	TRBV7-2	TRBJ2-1	TGTGCCAGCAGCTTCCAACCGGGACTAGCGGAGCAGTTCTTC	CASSFQPGLAEQFF
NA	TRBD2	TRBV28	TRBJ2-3	TGTGCCAGCAGTTCTCCGGGCACGGGAGGAGATACGCAGTATTTT	CASSSPGTGGDTQYF
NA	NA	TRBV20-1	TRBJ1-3	TGCAGTGCTAGAGGGGGAAACACCATATATTTT	CSARGGNTIYF
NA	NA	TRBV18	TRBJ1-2	TGTGCCAGCTCACCCGCCGCGACAGGAGTAGCTAACTATGGCTACACCTTC	CASSPAATGVANYGYTF
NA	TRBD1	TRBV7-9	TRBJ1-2	TGTGCCAGCAGCCACAGTCGGTCCAGGGGGCGTTTTGGTGGCTACACCTTC	CASSHSRSRGRFGGYTF
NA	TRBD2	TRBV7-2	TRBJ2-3	TGTGCCAGCAGCCTACGGACTAGCGGAGCCACAGATACGCAGTATTTT	CASSLRTSGATDTQYF
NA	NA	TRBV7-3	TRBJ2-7	TGTGCCAGCAGCTTAAAAGGGGGGGTTACCTACGAGCAGTACTTC	CASSLKGGVTYEQYF
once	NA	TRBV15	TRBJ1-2	TGTGCCACCAGCAGGGGGGGAACCGATGGCTACACCTTC	CATSRGGTDGYTF
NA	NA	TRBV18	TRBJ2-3	TGTGCCAGCTCACCACCCGGAGATACGCAGTATTTT	CASSPPGDTQYF
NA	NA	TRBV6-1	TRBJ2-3	TGTGCCGCGGGCTCATATACGCAGTATTTT	CAAGSYTQYF
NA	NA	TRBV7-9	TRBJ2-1	TGTGCCAGCAGCTTACCTCGGCGGGGATATGAGCAGTTCTTC	CASSLPRRGYEQFF
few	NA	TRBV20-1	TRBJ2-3	TGCAGTGTCATTGGCACAGATACGCAGTATTTT	CSVIGTDTQYF